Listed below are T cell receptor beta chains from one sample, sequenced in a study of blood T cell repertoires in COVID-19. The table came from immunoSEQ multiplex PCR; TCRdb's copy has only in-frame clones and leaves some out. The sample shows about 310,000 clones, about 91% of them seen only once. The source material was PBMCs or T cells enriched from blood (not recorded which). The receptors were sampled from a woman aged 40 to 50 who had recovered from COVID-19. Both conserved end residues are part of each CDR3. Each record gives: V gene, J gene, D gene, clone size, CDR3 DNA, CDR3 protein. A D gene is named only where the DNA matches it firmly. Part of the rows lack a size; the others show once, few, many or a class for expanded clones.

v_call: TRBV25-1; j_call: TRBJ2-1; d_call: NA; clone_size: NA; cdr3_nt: TGTGCCAGCCCTCAGGGGATCAATGAGCAGTTCTTC; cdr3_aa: CASPQGINEQFF
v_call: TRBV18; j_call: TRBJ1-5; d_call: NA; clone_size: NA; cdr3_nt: TGTGCCAGCTCACCACTGCAGTTACAACAGCCCCAGCATTTT; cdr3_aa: CASSPLQLQQPQHF
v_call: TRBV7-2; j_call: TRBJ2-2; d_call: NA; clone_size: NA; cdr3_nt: TGTGCCAGCAGCGCATCCAGGTGGACCGGGGAGCTGTTTTTT; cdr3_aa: CASSASRWTGELFF
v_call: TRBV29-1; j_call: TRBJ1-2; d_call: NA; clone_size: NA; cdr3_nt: TGCAGCGTAATGCCCCAACAGGCCCTAGAAGATGGCTACACCTTC; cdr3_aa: CSVMPQQALEDGYTF
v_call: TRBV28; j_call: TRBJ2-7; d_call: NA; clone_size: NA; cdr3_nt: TGTGCCAGCAGCTCTTTGGGGACTTCAACCTACGAGCAGTACTTC; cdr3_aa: CASSSLGTSTYEQYF
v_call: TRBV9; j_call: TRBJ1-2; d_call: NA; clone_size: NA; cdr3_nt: TGTGCCAGCAGCGTAGATCAGGGTCTAAACTATGGCTACACCTTC; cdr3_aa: CASSVDQGLNYGYTF
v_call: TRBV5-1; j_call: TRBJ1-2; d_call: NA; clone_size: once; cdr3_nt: TGCGCCAGCACCAGGGCGGACTATGGCTACACCTTC; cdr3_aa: CASTRADYGYTF
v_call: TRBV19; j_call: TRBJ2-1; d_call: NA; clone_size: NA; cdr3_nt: TGTGCCAGTAGTATCGGACAGAGCCCCTACAATGAGCAGTTCTTC; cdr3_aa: CASSIGQSPYNEQFF
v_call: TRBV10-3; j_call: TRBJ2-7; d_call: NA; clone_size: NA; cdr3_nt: TGTGCCATCAGAACCACTAGTCTAGAGCAGTACTTC; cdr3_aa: CAIRTTSLEQYF
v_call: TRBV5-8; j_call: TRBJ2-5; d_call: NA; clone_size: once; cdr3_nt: TGTGCCAGCAGCTTGGCGTTGCAGCAAGAGACCCAGTACTTC; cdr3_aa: CASSLALQQETQYF
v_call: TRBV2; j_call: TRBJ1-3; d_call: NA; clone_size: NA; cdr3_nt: TGTGCCAGCACCAGACAGGGAAACACCATATATTTT; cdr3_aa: CASTRQGNTIYF
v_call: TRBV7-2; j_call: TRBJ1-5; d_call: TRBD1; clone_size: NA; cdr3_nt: TGTGCCAGCAGCTTTACAGGGGGCAATCAGCCCCAGCATTTT; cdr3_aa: CASSFTGGNQPQHF
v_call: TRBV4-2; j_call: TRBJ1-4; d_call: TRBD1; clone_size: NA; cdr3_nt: TGTGCCAGCAGCACGGTGGGACAGAGAGAAAAACTGTTTTTT; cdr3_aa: CASSTVGQREKLFF
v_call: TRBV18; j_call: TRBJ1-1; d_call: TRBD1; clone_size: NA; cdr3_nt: TGTGCCAGCTCACCAACAGGAGGGGGCAACGCTGAAGCTTTCTTT; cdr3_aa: CASSPTGGGNAEAFF
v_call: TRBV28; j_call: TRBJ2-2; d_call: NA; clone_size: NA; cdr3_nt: TGTGCCAGCACCCCCGTCCTATATATACCTCACACCGGGGAGCTGTTTTTT; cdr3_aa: CASTPVLYIPHTGELFF
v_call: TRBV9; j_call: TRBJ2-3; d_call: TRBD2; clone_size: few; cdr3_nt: TGTGCCAGCAGTCTCGGGACTAGCGCCAGCACAGATACGCAGTATTTT; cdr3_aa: CASSLGTSASTDTQYF
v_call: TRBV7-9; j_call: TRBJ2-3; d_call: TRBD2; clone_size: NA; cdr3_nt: TGTGCCAGCGCCCCCCCCAAGGGAGGGGCAGATACGCAGTATTTT; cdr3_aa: CASAPPKGGADTQYF